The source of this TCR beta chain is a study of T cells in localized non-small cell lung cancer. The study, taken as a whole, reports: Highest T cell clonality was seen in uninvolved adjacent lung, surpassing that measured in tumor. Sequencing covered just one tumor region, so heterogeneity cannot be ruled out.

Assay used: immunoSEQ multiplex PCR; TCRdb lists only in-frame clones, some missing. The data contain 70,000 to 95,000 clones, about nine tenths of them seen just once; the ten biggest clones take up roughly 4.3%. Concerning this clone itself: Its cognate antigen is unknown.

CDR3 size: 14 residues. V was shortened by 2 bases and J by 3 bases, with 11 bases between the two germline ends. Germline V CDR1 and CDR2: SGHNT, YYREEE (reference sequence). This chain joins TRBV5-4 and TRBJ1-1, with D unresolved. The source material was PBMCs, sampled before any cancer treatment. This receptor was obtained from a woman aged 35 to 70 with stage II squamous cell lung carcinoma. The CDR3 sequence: CASSLAGSYTEAFF. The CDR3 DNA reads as TGTGCCAGCAGCTTAGCGGGTTCATACACTGAAGCTTTCTTT.